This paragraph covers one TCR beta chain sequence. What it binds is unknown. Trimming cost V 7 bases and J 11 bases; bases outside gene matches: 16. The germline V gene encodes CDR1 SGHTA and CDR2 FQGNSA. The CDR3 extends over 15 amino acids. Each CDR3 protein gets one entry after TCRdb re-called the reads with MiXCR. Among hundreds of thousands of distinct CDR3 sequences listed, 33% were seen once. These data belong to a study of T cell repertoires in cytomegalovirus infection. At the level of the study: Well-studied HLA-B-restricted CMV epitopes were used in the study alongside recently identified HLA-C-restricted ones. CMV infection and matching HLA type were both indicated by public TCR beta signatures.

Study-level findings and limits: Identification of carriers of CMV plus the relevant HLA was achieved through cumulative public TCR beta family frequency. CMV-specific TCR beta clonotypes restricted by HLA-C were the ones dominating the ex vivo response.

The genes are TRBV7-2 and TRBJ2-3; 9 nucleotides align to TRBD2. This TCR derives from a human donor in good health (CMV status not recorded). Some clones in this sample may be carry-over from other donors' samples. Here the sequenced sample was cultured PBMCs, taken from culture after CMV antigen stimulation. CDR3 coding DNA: TGTGCCAGCAACCTTTGGGGGTCCTTAGCGGGAGAGCAGTATTTT. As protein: CASNLWGSLAGEQYF.